This is a list of T cell receptor beta chains from one sample in a study of blood T cell repertoires in COVID-19. Sequencing used immunoSEQ multiplex PCR; TCRdb keeps in-frame clones, though not all of them. The data show about 250,000 clones, approximately 79% seen once. Sample: peripheral blood. The receptors come from a woman between 40 and 50 years old with active or convalescent COVID-19. CDR3s leave out the opening cysteine and the closing phenylalanine or tryptophan. A D gene is named only where the DNA matches it firmly.

V gene: TRBV2
D gene: TRBD2
CDR3 protein: ASSEVPTSGGYLTKNIQY

V gene: TRBV5-5
D gene: TRBD1
CDR3 protein: ASSITQGKYGYT

V gene: TRBV2
D gene: TRBD2
CDR3 protein: ASRKSGGANEQF

V gene: TRBV30
D gene: -
CDR3 protein: AWSVIGFDYGYT

V gene: TRBV29-1
D gene: TRBD1
CDR3 protein: SVGTGVNTEAF

V gene: TRBV7-8
D gene: -
CDR3 protein: ASSLRVGGPGTMNTEAF

V gene: TRBV5-8
D gene: -
CDR3 protein: ASSSSEGRGNQPQH

V gene: TRBV7-9
D gene: -
CDR3 protein: ASSLGSGANYGYT

V gene: TRBV4-1
D gene: -
CDR3 protein: ASSHDRDPSYEQY

V gene: TRBV25-1
D gene: -
CDR3 protein: ASSGGATEAF

V gene: TRBV9
D gene: -
CDR3 protein: ASSVGAGSQETQY

V gene: TRBV11-2
D gene: -
CDR3 protein: ASSLGPGPGANVLT

V gene: TRBV2
D gene: TRBD1
CDR3 protein: ASRTGTNQPQH

V gene: TRBV7-9
D gene: -
CDR3 protein: ASSLRGTEGYT

V gene: TRBV6-2/TRBV6-3
D gene: -
CDR3 protein: ASSYWGGVETQY

V gene: TRBV5-6
D gene: TRBD2
CDR3 protein: ASSFLFKLAGSYNEQF

V gene: TRBV5-1
D gene: -
CDR3 protein: ASSLDSYEKLF

V gene: TRBV18
D gene: TRBD2
CDR3 protein: ASSRLAGAKETQY

V gene: TRBV30
D gene: -
CDR3 protein: AWSLTREGFYGYT

V gene: TRBV19
D gene: TRBD1
CDR3 protein: ASSIQAGGWNSPLH

V gene: TRBV19
D gene: -
CDR3 protein: ASSLGHTTGELF

V gene: TRBV19
D gene: -
CDR3 protein: ASTDRGSNTEAF

V gene: TRBV12-3/TRBV12-4
D gene: TRBD1
CDR3 protein: ASSRTGASPLH

V gene: TRBV3-1/TRBV3-2
D gene: -
CDR3 protein: ASSQGGLRGEKLF

V gene: TRBV18
D gene: TRBD1
CDR3 protein: ASSPGQRNTEAF

V gene: TRBV12-3/TRBV12-4
D gene: -
CDR3 protein: ASSNTGNYGYT

V gene: TRBV29-1
D gene: -
CDR3 protein: STAQGARDYGYT

V gene: TRBV28
D gene: TRBD1
CDR3 protein: ASSGQGLGTEAF

V gene: TRBV5-1
D gene: TRBD1
CDR3 protein: ASSLAGTGWY

V gene: TRBV6-1
D gene: -
CDR3 protein: ASMGAGGNYGYT

V gene: TRBV28
D gene: TRBD2
CDR3 protein: ASRFRAGGADIQY

V gene: TRBV28
D gene: -
CDR3 protein: ASSLYSNRWGSPLH

V gene: TRBV5-1
D gene: -
CDR3 protein: ASSLTGRNNEQF

V gene: TRBV10-1
D gene: TRBD2
CDR3 protein: ASSNGLAGGQETQY

V gene: TRBV9
D gene: -
CDR3 protein: ASSVGGSPGQPQH

V gene: TRBV24-1
D gene: -
CDR3 protein: ATSQSDTQY

V gene: TRBV5-4
D gene: TRBD1
CDR3 protein: ASSLVQGANYGYT

V gene: TRBV28
D gene: -
CDR3 protein: ASRRGLQGLNTEAF

V gene: TRBV20-1
D gene: -
CDR3 protein: SGRGNTEAF

V gene: TRBV5-1
D gene: TRBD1
CDR3 protein: ASSSGQPGTEAF

V gene: TRBV29-1
D gene: -
CDR3 protein: SASGGTTPGAYGYT

V gene: TRBV5-1
D gene: -
CDR3 protein: ASSLRGFTNYNEQF

V gene: TRBV2
D gene: -
CDR3 protein: ASSGGFAKNIQY

V gene: TRBV7-9
D gene: -
CDR3 protein: ASSFSPADQGD

V gene: TRBV7-3
D gene: -
CDR3 protein: ASSADRGRLEQF

V gene: TRBV6-5
D gene: -
CDR3 protein: ASNWVGGRGNTIY

V gene: TRBV30
D gene: TRBD2
CDR3 protein: AWSVGRNEQF

V gene: TRBV5-1
D gene: TRBD1
CDR3 protein: ASSWGTGANYGYT

V gene: TRBV6-5
D gene: TRBD1
CDR3 protein: ASRTYRGVGGYT

V gene: TRBV29-1
D gene: TRBD1
CDR3 protein: SVWTGGEETQY

V gene: TRBV7-3
D gene: TRBD1
CDR3 protein: ASSQDRDDEQF

V gene: TRBV7-3
D gene: TRBD1
CDR3 protein: ASSLTSWGQGADYGYT